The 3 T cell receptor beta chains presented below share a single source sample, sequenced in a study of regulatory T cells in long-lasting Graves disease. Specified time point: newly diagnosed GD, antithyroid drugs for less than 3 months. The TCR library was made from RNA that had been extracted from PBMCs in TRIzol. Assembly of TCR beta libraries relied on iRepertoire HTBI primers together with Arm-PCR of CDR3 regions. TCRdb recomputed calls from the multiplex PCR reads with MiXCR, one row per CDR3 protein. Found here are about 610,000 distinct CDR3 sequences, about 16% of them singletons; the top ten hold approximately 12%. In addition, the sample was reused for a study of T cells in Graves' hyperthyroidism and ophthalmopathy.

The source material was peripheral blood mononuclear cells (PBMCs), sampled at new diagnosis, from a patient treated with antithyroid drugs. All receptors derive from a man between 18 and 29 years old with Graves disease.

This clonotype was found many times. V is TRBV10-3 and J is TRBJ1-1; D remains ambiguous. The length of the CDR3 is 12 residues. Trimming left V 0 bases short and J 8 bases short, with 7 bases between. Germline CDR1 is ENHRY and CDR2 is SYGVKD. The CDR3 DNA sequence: TGTGCCATCAGTGAGTCGATTCGGGAAGCTTTCTTT. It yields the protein CAISESIREAFF.

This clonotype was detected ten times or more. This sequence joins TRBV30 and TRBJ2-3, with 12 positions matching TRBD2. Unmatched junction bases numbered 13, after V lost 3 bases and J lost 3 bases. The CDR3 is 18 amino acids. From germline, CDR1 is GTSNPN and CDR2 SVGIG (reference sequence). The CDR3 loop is CAWSGPTRTSGITDTQYF. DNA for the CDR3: TGTGCCTGGAGCGGACCCACTCGGACTAGCGGGATAACAGATACGCAGTATTTT.

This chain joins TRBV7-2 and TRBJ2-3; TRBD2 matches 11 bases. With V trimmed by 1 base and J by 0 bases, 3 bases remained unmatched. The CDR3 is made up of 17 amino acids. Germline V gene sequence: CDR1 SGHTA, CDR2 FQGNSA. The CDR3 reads CASSLGLAGSSTDTQYF. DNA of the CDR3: TGTGCCAGCAGCTTAGGACTAGCGGGATCAAGCACAGATACGCAGTATTTT.